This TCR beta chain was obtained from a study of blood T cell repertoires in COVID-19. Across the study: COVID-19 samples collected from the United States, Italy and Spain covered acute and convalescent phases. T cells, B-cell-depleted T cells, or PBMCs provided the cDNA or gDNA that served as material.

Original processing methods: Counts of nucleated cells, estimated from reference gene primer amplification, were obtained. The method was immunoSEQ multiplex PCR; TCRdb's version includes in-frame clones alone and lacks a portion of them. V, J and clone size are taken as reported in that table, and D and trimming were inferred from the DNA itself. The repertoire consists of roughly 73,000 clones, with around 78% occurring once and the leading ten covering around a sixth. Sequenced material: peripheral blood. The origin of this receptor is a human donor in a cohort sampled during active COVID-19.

Here the CDR3 reads CASSELGLAYNEQFF. The CDR3 bases are TGTGCCAGCAGTGAACTAGGACTAGCCTACAATGAGCAGTTCTTC. The genes are TRBV6-1 and TRBJ2-1; 7 nucleotides line up with TRBD2. V lost 2 bases, J lost 2 bases, and 3 bases stayed unmatched. Germline CDR1 and CDR2: MNHNS and SASEGT. This CDR3 has 15 residues.